This TCR beta chain was obtained from a study of OX40 agonist ivuxolimab in advanced cancers. Regarding the research as a whole: The costimulatory receptor OX40 (CD134) was targeted by ivuxolimab, a fully human IgG2 agonistic monoclonal antibody. Intravenous ivuxolimab was administered to patients every 2 weeks at six dose levels: 0.01, 0.1, 0.3, 1.5, 3 and 10 mg/kg. Of the approximately 53 patients in dose escalation, around 19 had hepatocellular carcinoma, about 15 had melanoma, 9 had renal cell carcinoma and 9 had head and neck cancer. The dose-escalation cohort was roughly 80% male with a mean age of about 65 years, ranging from roughly 23 to 79. Patients were allowed to have had prior anti-PD-1, anti-PD-L1 or anti-CTLA-4 therapy, and approximately 40% of the dose-escalation patients had been treated with checkpoint inhibitors. Partial responses occurred in three dose-escalation patients, of whom one had hepatocellular carcinoma and two had cutaneous melanoma. Peripheral TCRbeta sequencing was intended to test whether TCR sequence diversity was altered and clonal T-cell expansion was caused by ivuxolimab. The paper reports the monotherapy dose-escalation portion (N of about 50 patients) of the phase I ivuxolimab trial. The study at large found these results: After ivuxolimab, expanded clones were on average more numerous among CD8+ T cells than among CD4+ T cells. Which antigens the clonally expanded peripheral T cells were specific for was not determined. In the 0.1-3.0 mg/kg groups, partial responders were among the patients with the lowest normalized peripheral clonal expansion, particularly in CD8+ T cells. Low levels of normalized T-cell clonal expansion were also shown by some nonresponding patients. At doses of 0.1 to 3.0 mg/kg, clonal expansion of both CD4+ and CD8+ blood T cells was observed from baseline to week 6.

The trial excluded patients who had a history of autoimmune disease or who were on systemic immunosuppression. Peripheral blood for TCR sequencing was collected from all dose cohorts at baseline, on cycle 4 day 1, and on cycle 7 day 1. The samples were drawn from a first-in-human, open-label, multicenter phase I dose-escalation trial of ivuxolimab. Adults with locally advanced or metastatic head and neck squamous cell, hepatocellular, melanoma or renal cell carcinoma were enrolled in the trial. CD4+ and CD8+ T cells were sorted separately from peripheral blood before TCR sequencing. Notes on this clone: It lacks a known antigen. There are no base qualities to consult, and no much larger clone falls within one base.

Genomic DNA was extracted from sorted cells for sequencing of the TCRbeta CDR3 region. TCRbeta CDR3 regions were sequenced using the immunoSEQ Assay. TCRdb's version of the immuneACCESS table is confined to in-frame rearrangements and falls short of the full clone set. An unresolved V gene accounts for under half of the shortfall where checked; the remainder is of unknown origin. Here the sample has 20,000 to 25,000 clones; about 89% occur a single time. The ten largest clones add up to more than 50% of the sample. The sequence derives from an adult with an advanced solid tumor such as melanoma, head and neck, liver or kidney cancer. The material was CD4+ or CD8+ T cells sorted from blood, obtained in a trial of the OX40 agonist ivuxolimab.

The DNA sequence is as follows: TGCAGTGCTAGAGGGAGGGAAGCCCAGTACTTC. The translation is CSARGREAQYF. The V and J genes are TRBV20-1 and TRBJ2-5; possibly the D gene is TRBD2, per 6 matching bases. V and J are truncated by 1 base and 9 bases respectively, leaving an intervening sequence of 9 bases. From cysteine to phenylalanine, the CDR3 is 11 amino acids long. Of all the DNA, just the CDR3 is kept, 33 bases in frame from base 1. From the germline V gene (reference sequence), CDR1 is DFQATT and CDR2 is SNEGSKA.